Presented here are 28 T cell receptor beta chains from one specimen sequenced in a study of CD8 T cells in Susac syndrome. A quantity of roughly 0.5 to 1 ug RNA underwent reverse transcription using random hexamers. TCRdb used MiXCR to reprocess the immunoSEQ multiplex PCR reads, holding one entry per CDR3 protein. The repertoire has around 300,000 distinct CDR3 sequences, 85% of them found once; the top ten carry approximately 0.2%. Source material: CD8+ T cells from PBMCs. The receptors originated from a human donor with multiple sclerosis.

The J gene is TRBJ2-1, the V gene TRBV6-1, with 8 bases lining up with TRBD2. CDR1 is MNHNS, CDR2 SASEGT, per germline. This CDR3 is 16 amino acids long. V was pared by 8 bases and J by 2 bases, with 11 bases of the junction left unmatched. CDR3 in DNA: TGTGCCAGCGCCGTCATAGCGGGGATAACCTACAATGAGCAGTTCTTC. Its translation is CASAVIAGITYNEQFF.

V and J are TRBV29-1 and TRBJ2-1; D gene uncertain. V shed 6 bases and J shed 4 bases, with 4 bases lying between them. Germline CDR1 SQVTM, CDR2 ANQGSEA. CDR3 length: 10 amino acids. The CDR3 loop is CSVLYNEQFF. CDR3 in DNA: TGCAGCGTCCTATACAATGAGCAGTTCTTC.

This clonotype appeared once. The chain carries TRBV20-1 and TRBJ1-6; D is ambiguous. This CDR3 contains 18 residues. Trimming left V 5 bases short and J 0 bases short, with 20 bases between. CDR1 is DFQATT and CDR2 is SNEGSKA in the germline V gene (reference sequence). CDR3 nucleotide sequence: TGCAGTGCTCCTCAAACGACATTTCTCAGCTCCTATAATTCACCCCTCCACTTT. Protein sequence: CSAPQTTFLSSYNSPLHF.

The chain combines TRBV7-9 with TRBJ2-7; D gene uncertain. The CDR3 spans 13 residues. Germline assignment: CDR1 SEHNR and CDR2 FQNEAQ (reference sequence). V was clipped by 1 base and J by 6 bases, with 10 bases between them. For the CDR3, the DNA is TGTGCCAGCAGCTTAGTAGAGGAACTCGAGCAGTACTTC. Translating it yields CASSLVEELEQYF.

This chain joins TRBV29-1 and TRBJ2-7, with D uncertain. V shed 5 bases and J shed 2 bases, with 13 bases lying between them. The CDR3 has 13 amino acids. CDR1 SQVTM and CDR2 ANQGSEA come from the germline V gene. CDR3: CSVWGKATYEQYF. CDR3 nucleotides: TGCAGCGTTTGGGGTAAGGCTACCTACGAGCAGTACTTC.

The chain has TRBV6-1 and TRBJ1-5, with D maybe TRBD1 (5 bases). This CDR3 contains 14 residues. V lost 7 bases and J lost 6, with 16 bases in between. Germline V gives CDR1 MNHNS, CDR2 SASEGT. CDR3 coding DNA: TGTGCCAGCAACAGTCAGGGAGGGAGTCAGCCCCAGCATTTT. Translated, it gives CASNSQGGSQPQHF.

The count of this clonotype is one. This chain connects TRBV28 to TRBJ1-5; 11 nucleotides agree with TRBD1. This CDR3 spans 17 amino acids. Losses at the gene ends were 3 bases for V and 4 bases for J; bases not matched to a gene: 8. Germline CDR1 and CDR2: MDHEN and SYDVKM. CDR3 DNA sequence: TGTGCCAGCAGTTTCCCGACCGGGACAGGGGGGAATCAGCCCCAGCATTTT. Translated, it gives CASSFPTGTGGNQPQHF.

CDR3 sequence: CASSPIPRLEQYF. CDR3 DNA sequence: TGTGCCAGCAGCCCGATTCCAAGGCTCGAGCAGTACTTC. The V call is TRBV14, the J call TRBJ2-7; D is undetermined. This CDR3 region has 13 residues. Trimming left V 4 bases short and J 6 bases short, with 13 bases between. In germline, CDR1 is SGHDN, CDR2 FVKESK.

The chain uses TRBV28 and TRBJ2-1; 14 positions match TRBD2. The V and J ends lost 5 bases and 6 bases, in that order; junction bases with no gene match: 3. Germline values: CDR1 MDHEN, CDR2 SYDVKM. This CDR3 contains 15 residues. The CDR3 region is CASSTGLAGANEQFF. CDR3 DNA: TGTGCCAGCAGTACGGGACTAGCGGGAGCCAATGAGCAGTTCTTC.

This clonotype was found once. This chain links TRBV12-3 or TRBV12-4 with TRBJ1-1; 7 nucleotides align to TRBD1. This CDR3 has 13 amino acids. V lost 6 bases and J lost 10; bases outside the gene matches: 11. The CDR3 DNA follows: TGTGCCAGCAGCGGACAGGAGGTTCAGGGAGCTTTCTTT. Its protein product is CASSGQEVQGAFF.

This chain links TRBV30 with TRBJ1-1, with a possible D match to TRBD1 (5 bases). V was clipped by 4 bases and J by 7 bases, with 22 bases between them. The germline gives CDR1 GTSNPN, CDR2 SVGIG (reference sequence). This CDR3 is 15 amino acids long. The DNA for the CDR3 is TGTGCCTGGACCCCCACGGAGGCAGGGAGGGGTGAAGCTTTCTTT. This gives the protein CAWTPTEAGRGEAFF.

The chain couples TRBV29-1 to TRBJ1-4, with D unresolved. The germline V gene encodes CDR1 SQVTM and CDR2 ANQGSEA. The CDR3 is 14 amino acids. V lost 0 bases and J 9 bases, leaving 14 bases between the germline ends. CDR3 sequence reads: CSVEDRDYGQKLFF. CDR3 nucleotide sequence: TGCAGCGTTGAAGATCGGGATTACGGGCAAAAACTGTTTTTT.

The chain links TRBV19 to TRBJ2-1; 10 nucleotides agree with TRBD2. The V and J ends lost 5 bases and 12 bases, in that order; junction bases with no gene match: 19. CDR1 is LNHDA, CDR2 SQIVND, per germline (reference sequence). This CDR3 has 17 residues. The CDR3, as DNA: TGTGCCAGTAGTCCGCCCCATAGCGGGAGGACCTGGGGTATGCAGTTCTTC. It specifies CASSPPHSGRTWGMQFF.

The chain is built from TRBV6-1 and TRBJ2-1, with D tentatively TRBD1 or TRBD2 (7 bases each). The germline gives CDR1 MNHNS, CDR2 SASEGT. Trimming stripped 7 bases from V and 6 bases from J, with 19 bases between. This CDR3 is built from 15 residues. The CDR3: CASTAQGGGGNEQFF. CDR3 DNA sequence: TGTGCCAGCACTGCCCAGGGGGGAGGGGGCAATGAGCAGTTCTTC.

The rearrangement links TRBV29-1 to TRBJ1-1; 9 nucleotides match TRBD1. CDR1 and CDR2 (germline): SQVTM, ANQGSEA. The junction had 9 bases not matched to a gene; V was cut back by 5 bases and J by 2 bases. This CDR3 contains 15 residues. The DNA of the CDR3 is TGCAGCGTTTGGGGGACAGGGACACAAAACACTGAAGCTTTCTTT. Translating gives CSVWGTGTQNTEAFF. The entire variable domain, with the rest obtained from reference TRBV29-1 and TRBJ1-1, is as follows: SAVISQKPSRDICQRGTSLTIQCQVDSQVTMMFWYRQQPGQSLTLIATANQGSEATYESGFVIDKFPISRPNLTFSTLTVSNMSPEDSSIYLCSVWGTGTQNTEAFFGQGTRLTVV.

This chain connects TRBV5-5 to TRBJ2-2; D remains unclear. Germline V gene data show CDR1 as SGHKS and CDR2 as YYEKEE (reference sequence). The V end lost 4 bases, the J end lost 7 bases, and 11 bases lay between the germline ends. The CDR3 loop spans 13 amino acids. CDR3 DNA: TGTGCCAGCAGCAGCCCGACAAGCGGGGAGCTGTTTTTT. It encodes CASSSPTSGELFF.

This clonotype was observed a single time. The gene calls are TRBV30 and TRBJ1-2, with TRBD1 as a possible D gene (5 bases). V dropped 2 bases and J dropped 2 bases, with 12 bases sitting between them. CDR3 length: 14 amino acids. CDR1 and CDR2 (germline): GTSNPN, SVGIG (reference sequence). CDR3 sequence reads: CAWSTGIRNYGYTF. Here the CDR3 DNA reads TGTGCCTGGAGTACAGGAATTCGAAACTATGGCTACACCTTC.

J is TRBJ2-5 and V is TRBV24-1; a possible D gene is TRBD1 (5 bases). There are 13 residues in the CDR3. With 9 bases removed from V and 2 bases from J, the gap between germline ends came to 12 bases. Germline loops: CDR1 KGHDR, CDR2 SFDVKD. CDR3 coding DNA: TGTGCCACCTCAAGGGGAATACAAGAGACCCAGTACTTC. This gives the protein CATSRGIQETQYF.

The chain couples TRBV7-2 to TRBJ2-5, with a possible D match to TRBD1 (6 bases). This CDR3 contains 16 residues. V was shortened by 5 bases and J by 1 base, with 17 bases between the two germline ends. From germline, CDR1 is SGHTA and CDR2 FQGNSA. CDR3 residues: CASSPHRAGSQETQYF. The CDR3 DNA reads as TGTGCCAGCAGCCCTCACAGGGCAGGTTCCCAAGAGACCCAGTACTTC. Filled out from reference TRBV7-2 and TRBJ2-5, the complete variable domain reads GAGVSQSPSNKVTEKGKDVELRCDPISGHTALYWYRQSLGQGLEFLIYFQGNSAPDKSGLPSDRFSAERTGGSVSTLTIQRTQQEDSAVYLCASSPHRAGSQETQYFGPGTRLLVL.

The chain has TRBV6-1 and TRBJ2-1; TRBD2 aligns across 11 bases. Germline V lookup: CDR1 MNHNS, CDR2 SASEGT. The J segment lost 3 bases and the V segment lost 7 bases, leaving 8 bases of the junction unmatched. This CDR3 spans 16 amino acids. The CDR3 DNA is TGTGCCAGCATTCTAGGACTAGCGGGCTACTACAATGAGCAGTTCTTC. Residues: CASILGLAGYYNEQFF.

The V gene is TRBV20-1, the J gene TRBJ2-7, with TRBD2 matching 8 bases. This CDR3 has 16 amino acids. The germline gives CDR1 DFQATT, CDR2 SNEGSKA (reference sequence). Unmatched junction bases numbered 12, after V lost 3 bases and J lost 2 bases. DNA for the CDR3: TGCAGTGCTAGGGGCATTTGGAGCGGGAGTACCTACGAGCAGTACTTC. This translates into CSARGIWSGSTYEQYF.

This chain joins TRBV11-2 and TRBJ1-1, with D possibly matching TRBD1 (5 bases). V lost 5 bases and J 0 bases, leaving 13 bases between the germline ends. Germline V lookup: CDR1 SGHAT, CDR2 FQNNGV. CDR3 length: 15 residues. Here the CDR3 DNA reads TGTGCCAGCAGCGCAGATGCAGGGATGAACACTGAAGCTTTCTTT. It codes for CASSADAGMNTEAFF.

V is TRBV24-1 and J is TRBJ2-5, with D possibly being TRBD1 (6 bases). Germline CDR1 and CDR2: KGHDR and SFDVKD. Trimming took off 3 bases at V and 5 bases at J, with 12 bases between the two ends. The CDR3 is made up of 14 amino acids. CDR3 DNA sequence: TGTGCCACCAGTGATACAGGGTTAGTGGAGACCCAGTACTTC. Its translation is CATSDTGLVETQYF.

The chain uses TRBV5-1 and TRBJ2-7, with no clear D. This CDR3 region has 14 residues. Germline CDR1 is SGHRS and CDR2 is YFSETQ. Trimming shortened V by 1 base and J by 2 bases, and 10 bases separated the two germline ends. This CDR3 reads CASSLRATTYEQYF. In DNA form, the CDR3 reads TGCGCCAGCAGCTTGCGGGCTACCACCTACGAGCAGTACTTC.

The CDR3 is CASSFETGGKTEAFF. The CDR3 nucleotides read TGTGCCAGCAGCTTCGAGACAGGGGGCAAAACTGAAGCTTTCTTT. J is TRBJ1-1 and V is TRBV5-4; 10 nucleotides match TRBD1. The V gene's germline CDR1 is SGHNT and CDR2 YYREEE (reference sequence). The junction had 6 bases not matched to a gene; V was cut back by 2 bases and J by 5 bases. The CDR3 is made up of 15 amino acids.

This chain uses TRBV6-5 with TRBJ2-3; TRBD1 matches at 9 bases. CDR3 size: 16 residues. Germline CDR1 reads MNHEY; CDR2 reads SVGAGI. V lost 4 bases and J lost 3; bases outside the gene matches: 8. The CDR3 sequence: CASSSSGTGRTDTQYF. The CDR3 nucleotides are TGTGCCAGCAGTTCCTCCGGGACAGGGCGAACAGATACGCAGTATTTT.

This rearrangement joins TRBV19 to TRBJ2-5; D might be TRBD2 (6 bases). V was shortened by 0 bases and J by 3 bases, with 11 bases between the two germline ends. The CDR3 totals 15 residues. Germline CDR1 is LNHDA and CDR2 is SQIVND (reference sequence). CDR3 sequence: CASSIDEGLEETQYF. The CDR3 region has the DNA TGTGCCAGTAGTATAGATGAGGGACTCGAAGAGACCCAGTACTTC.

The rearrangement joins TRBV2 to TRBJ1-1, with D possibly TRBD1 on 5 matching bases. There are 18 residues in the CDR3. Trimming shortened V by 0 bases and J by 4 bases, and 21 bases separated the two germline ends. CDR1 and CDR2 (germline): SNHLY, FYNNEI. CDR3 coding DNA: TGTGCCAGCAGTGAAGCCCATCCTGGCAGGGCCGGGGGCACTGAAGCTTTCTTT. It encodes CASSEAHPGRAGGTEAFF.